Below, one T cell receptor beta chain is given with its context. Its antigen is undetermined. The record originates from a study of T cell responses to AZD1222 COVID-19 vaccine. General study results and limits: Clonal diversity was possibly underestimated, and the donors were mostly white British, with more females. Spike-wide coverage was observed for vaccine-associated CD4 TCRs, with dominant responses at 160-218 and 743-854.

V dropped 3 bases and J dropped 4 bases, with 15 bases sitting between them. The CDR3 is 15 amino acids. Germline CDR1 and CDR2: SGDLS and YYNGEE. TCRdb keeps only in-frame clones here, not all; method: immunoSEQ multiplex PCR. The sample has some 78,000 clones, roughly 85% seen once; the top ten hold approximately 1.3%. The TCR was taken from an adult who received the AZD1222 COVID-19 vaccine. This chain links TRBV9 with TRBJ2-3; D call uncertain. Sequenced here: peripheral blood, sampled 28 days after the second AZD1222 dose. DNA of the CDR3: TGTGCCAGCAGCGAGACACCCAGATCCCCAGATACGCAGTATTTT. It specifies CASSETPRSPDTQYF.